This T cell receptor beta chain was documented in a study of radiation and T cells in renal cell carcinoma. In this sample, this clone is medium-sized (0.01 to 0.1%). Noted treatment: 15 Gy SBRT to primary tumor, nephrectomy 4 weeks later. Nephrectomy followed 15 Gy stereotactic body radiation by 4 weeks. Clones were read by immunoSEQ multiplex PCR, and TCRdb kept only the in-frame ones, dropping some. Of roughly 9,000 clones in the sample, approximately 54% were seen once. Germline CDR1 is SGHRS and CDR2 is YFSETQ. The CDR3 loop spans 14 amino acids. The V gene end was trimmed by 6 bases and the J gene end by 7 bases; junction bases not matched to a gene: 13.

The specimen was tumor tissue, collected from a patient whose treatment included radiotherapy and nephrectomy. This TCR was recovered from a man in his sixties with renal cell carcinoma. The rearrangement uses TRBV5-1 and TRBJ2-7, with 7 bases identical to TRBD1. The CDR3 region has the DNA TGCGCCAGCACCGAAGGGGGCTGGGGTGGAGAGCAGTACTTC. Translation gives CASTEGGWGGEQYF.